This entry is about one TCR beta chain. The data were obtained in a study of blood T cell repertoires in COVID-19. About the research overall: The origin of the acute and convalescent COVID-19 samples was the United States, Italy and Spain.

The germline V gene has CDR1 LGHDT and CDR2 YNNKEL (reference sequence). The V and J ends lost 4 bases and 1 base, in that order; junction bases with no gene match: 2. The CDR3 runs 16 residues. Authors' methods: Estimation of nucleated cell counts relied on the amplification of reference gene primers. Sequencing was performed with immunoSEQ multiplex PCR; in TCRdb, only in-frame clones are kept and a portion is missing. V, J and clone size were drawn from that table, and D and trimming were deduced from the DNA. Of 60,000 to 80,000 clones in the sample, around 82% were seen once. The receptor was isolated from a middle-aged man with active COVID-19. What was sequenced was peripheral blood. This chain joins TRBV3-1 (or the pseudogene TRBV3-2) and TRBJ2-3; TRBD2 matches 13 bases. The CDR3 is CASSLGTSGGTDTQYF. Here the CDR3 DNA reads TGTGCCAGCAGCCTAGGGACTAGCGGGGGCACAGATACGCAGTATTTT.